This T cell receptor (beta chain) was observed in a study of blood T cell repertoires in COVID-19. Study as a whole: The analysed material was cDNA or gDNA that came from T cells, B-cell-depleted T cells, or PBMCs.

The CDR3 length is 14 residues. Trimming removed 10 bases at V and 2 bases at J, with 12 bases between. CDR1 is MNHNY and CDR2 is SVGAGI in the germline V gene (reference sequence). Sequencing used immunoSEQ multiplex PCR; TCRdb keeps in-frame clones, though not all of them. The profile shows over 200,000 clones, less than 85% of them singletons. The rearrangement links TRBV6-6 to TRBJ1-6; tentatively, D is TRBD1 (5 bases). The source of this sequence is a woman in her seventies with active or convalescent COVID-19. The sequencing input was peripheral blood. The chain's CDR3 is CATTWGAYNSPLHF. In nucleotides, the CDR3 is TGTGCCACCACTTGGGGGGCCTATAATTCACCCCTCCACTTT.